This T cell receptor beta chain was identified during a study of cytomegalovirus exposure and HLA in healthy donors. With respect to this clone: Its antigen is unknown.

Assay used: immunoSEQ multiplex PCR; TCRdb lists only in-frame clones, some missing. Among fewer than 250,000 clones listed, approximately 87% were seen once. Overall study findings and caveats: A few CMV-associated chains were confirmed in vitro to be specific for CMV antigens.

The CDR3 runs 15 residues. From germline, CDR1 is MGHRA and CDR2 YSYEKL. V lost 0 bases to trimming and J lost 8 bases; unmatched junction nucleotides: 3. Material for sequencing was PBMCs. The clonotype originates from a man between 18 and 35 years old in good health and CMV-seronegative. V and J are TRBV4-1 and TRBJ1-4, with TRBD1 identical over 10 bases. The CDR3 region has the DNA TGCGCCAGCAGCCAAGAGGGGACAGGGGCGGAAAAACTGTTTTTT. It specifies CASSQEGTGAEKLFF.